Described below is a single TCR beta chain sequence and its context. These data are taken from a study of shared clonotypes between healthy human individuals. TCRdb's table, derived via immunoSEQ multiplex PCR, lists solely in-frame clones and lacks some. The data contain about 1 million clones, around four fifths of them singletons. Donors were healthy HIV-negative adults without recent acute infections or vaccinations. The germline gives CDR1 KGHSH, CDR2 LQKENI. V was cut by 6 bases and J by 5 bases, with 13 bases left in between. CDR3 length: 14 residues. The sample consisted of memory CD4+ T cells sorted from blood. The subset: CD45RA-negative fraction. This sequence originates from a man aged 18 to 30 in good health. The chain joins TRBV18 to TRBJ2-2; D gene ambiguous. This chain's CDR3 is CASSFAFTTGELFF. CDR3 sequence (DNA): TGTGCCAGCTCGTTTGCTTTTACTACCGGGGAGCTGTTTTTT.